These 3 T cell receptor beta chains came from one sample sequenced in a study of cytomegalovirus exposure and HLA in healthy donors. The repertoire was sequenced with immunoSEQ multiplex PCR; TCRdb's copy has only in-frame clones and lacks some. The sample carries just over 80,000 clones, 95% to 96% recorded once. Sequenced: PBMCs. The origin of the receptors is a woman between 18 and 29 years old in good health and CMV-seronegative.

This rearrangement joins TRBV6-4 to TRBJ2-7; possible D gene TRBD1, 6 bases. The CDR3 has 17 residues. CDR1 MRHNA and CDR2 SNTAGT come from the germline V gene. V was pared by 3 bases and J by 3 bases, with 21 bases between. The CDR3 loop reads CASSDRGTGKPSYEQYF. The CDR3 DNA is TGTGCCAGCAGTGATAGGGGGACCGGGAAACCGAGCTACGAGCAGTACTTC.

The CDR3 sequence is CASILYSGGELFF. For the CDR3, the DNA is TGTGCCAGCATCCTTTACTCGGGCGGGGAGCTGTTTTTT. The chain couples TRBV7-9 to TRBJ2-2; D not resolved. V dropped 7 bases and J dropped 7 bases, with 13 bases sitting between them. The CDR3 contains 13 residues. CDR1 is SEHNR, CDR2 FQNEAQ, per germline (reference sequence).

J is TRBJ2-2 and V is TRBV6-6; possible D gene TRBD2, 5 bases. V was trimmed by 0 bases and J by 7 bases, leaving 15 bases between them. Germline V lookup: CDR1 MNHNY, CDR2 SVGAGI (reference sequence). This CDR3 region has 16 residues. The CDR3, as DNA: TGTGCCAGCAGTTACTCGACTAACTCGGGGAGCGGGGAGCTGTTTTTT. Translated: CASSYSTNSGSGELFF.